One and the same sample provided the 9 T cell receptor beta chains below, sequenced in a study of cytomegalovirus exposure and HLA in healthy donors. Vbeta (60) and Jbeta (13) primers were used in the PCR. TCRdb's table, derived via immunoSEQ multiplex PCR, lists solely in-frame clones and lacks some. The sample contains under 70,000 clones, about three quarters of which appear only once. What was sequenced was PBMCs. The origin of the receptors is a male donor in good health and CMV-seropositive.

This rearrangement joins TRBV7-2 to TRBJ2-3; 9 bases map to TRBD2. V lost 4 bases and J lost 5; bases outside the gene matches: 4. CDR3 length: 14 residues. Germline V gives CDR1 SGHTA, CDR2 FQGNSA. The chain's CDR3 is CASSSGLAQDTQYF. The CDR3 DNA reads TGTGCCAGCAGCTCCGGACTAGCGCAAGATACGCAGTATTTT.

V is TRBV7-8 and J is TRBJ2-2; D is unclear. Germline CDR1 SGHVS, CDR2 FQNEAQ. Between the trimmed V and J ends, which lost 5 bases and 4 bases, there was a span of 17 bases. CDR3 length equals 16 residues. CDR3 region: CASSAPLRFSTGELFF. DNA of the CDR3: TGTGCCAGCAGCGCTCCCCTGCGGTTCTCCACCGGGGAGCTGTTTTTT.

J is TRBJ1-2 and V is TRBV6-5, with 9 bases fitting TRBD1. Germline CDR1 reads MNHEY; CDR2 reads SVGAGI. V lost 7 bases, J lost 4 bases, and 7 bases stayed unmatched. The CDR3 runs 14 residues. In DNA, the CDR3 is TGTGCCAGCACCTACAGGGGGCGCGGCTATGGCTACACCTTC. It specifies CASTYRGRGYGYTF.

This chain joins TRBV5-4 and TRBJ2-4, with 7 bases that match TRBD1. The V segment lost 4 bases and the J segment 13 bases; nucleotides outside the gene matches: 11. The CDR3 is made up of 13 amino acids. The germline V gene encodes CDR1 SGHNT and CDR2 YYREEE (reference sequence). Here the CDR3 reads CASSLETGERQYF. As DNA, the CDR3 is TGTGCCAGCAGCCTTGAAACAGGGGAGAGGCAGTACTTC.

DNA for the CDR3: TGTGCTAGTGCCCAGACAGAGAACACTGAAGCTTTCTTT. This translates into CASAQTENTEAFF. The gene calls are TRBV12-5 and TRBJ1-1; TRBD1 might be the D (5 bases). The CDR3 consists of 13 residues. V gave up 7 bases and J gave up 1 base, with 10 bases separating them. Germline CDR1 reads LGHNT; CDR2 reads FRNRAP.

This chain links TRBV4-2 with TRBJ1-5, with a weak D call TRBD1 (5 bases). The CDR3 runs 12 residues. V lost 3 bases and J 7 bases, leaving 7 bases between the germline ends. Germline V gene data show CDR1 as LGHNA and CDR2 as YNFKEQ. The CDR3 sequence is CASSQRGQPQHF. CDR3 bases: TGTGCCAGCAGCCAGCGGGGGCAGCCCCAGCATTTT.

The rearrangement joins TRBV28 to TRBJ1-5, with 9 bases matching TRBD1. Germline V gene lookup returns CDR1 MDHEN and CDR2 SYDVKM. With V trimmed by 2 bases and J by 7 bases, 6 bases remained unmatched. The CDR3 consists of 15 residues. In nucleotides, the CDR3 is TGTGCCAGCAGTTTAGAGACAGGGGGTGGGCAGCCCCAGCATTTT. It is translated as CASSLETGGGQPQHF.

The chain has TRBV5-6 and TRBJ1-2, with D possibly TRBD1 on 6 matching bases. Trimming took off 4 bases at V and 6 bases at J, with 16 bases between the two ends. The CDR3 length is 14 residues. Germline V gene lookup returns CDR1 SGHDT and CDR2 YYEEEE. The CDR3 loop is CASSKGHSFNGYTF. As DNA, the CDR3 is TGTGCCAGCAGCAAGGGACATTCGTTTAATGGCTACACCTTC.

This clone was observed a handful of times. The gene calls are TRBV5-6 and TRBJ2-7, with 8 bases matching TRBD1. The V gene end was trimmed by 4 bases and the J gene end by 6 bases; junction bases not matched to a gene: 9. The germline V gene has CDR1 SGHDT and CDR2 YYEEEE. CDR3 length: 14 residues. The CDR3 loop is CASSRGQALGEQYF. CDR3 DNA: TGTGCCAGCAGCCGGGGACAGGCCTTGGGCGAGCAGTACTTC.